The 10 T cell receptor beta chains reported below all come from one sample, sequenced in a study of blood T cell repertoires in COVID-19. Assay: immunoSEQ multiplex PCR; the TCRdb copy retains only in-frame clones and omits some. The top ten clones hold 0.95% to 1.5% of a sample with approximately 140,000 clones, 88% of them seen once. The sample consisted of PBMCs or T cells enriched from blood (not recorded which). These receptors all stem from a woman in her thirties with acute COVID-19.

The chain carries TRBV5-5 and TRBJ2-3; tentatively, D is TRBD2 (6 bases). This CDR3 spans 16 amino acids. Germline V gene lookup returns CDR1 SGHKS and CDR2 YYEKEE (reference sequence). Trimming pared 4 bases from V and 4 bases from J, leaving 19 bases between. CDR3 loop: CASSREGTPGSDTQYF. Here the CDR3 DNA reads TGTGCCAGCAGCCGTGAAGGGACTCCCGGGTCAGATACGCAGTATTTT.

The rearrangement uses TRBV4-3 and TRBJ2-2; 13 bases fit TRBD2. The CDR3 spans 18 residues. The trim removed 4 bases at V and 4 bases at J, leaving 9 bases unmatched. Germline assignment: CDR1 LGHNA and CDR2 YSLEER. CDR3 nucleotide sequence: TGCGCCAGCAGCCTAGGACTAGCGGGAGTTGCCCCCACCGGGGAGCTGTTTTTT. Protein product: CASSLGLAGVAPTGELFF.

The chain carries TRBV11-2 and TRBJ1-5; D may be TRBD1 (6 bases). The germline CDR1 and CDR2 sequences are SGHAT and FQNNGV. Trimming stripped 3 bases from V and 1 base from J, with 7 bases between. The CDR3 length is 14 residues. The CDR3 DNA reads TGTGCCAGCAGCTTCACAGGGAGCAATCAGCCCCAGCATTTT. Translation gives CASSFTGSNQPQHF.

The gene calls are TRBV24-1 and TRBJ2-1, with 11 bases aligning to TRBD2. The V and J ends lost 0 bases and 6 bases, in that order; junction bases with no gene match: 3. The CDR3 sequence is 16 residues long. Germline CDR1 reads KGHDR; CDR2 reads SFDVKD. In DNA form, the CDR3 reads TGTGCCACCAGTGATTTGGGTCTAGCGGGAGGCAATGAGCAGTTCTTC. This gives the protein CATSDLGLAGGNEQFF.

This clone was seen once. The V call is TRBV12-5, the J call TRBJ2-5, with TRBD2 identical over 12 bases. V was clipped by 7 bases and J by 2 bases; unmatched bases: 2. Germline loops: CDR1 LGHNT, CDR2 FRNRAP. This CDR3 region has 14 residues. The CDR3 here is CASALAGGQETQYF. CDR3 sequence (DNA): TGTGCTAGTGCCCTAGCGGGAGGGCAAGAGACCCAGTACTTC. The whole variable domain, filled in from reference TRBV12-5 and TRBJ2-5, reads DARVTQTPRHKVTEMGQEVTMRCQPILGHNTVFWYRQTMMQGLELLAYFRNRAPLDDSGMPKDRFSAEMPDATLATLKIQPSEPRDSAVYFCASALAGGQETQYFGPGTRLLVL.

The chain recombines TRBV7-2 with TRBJ2-7, with 10 bases fitting TRBD2. Germline V gene lookup returns CDR1 SGHTA and CDR2 FQGNSA. There are 17 residues in the CDR3. V lost 5 bases and J lost 0; bases outside the gene matches: 10. CDR3 amino acids: CASSTGGSGRPSYEQYF. In DNA form, the CDR3 reads TGTGCCAGCAGCACAGGGGGTAGCGGGAGGCCCTCCTACGAGCAGTACTTC.

The rearrangement links TRBV19 to TRBJ1-4, with TRBD1 identical over 7 bases. V trimming: 8 bases; J trimming: 6 bases; junction bases outside the gene matches: 9. CDR3 length: 14 residues. Germline V CDR1 and CDR2: LNHDA, SQIVND (reference sequence). CDR3 sequence: CASREGAHDEKLFF. The CDR3 coding sequence is TGTGCCAGTCGGGAGGGGGCGCACGATGAAAAACTGTTTTTT.

This clone was found a few times. The chain carries TRBV7-2 and TRBJ2-4; possible D gene TRBD2, 6 bases. Germline lookup yields CDR1 SGHTA and CDR2 FQGNSA. Trimming took off 1 base at V and 1 base at J, with 11 bases between the two ends. There are 16 residues in the CDR3. The CDR3 spells CASSLVPGGAKNIQYF. CDR3 in DNA: TGTGCCAGCAGCTTAGTCCCTGGAGGGGCCAAAAACATTCAGTACTTC.

The rearrangement joins TRBV20-1 to TRBJ2-5, with D perhaps TRBD1 (5 bases). V was trimmed by 8 bases and J by 5 bases, leaving 12 bases between them. This CDR3 region has 11 residues. Germline V gene sequence: CDR1 DFQATT, CDR2 SNEGSKA (reference sequence). The CDR3 here is CSRVRAETQYF. The CDR3 DNA reads TGCAGTAGGGTCAGGGCGGAGACCCAGTACTTC.

The chain recombines TRBV5-1 with TRBJ1-1; TRBD1 matches at 10 bases. Germline values: CDR1 SGHRS, CDR2 YFSETQ. The length of the CDR3 is 15 residues. V dropped 7 bases and J dropped 0; count of bases not matched to a gene: 6. The CDR3 nucleotides are TGCGCCAGCGGGCAGACAGGGGGCTTGAACACTGAAGCTTTCTTT. Encoded protein: CASGQTGGLNTEAFF.